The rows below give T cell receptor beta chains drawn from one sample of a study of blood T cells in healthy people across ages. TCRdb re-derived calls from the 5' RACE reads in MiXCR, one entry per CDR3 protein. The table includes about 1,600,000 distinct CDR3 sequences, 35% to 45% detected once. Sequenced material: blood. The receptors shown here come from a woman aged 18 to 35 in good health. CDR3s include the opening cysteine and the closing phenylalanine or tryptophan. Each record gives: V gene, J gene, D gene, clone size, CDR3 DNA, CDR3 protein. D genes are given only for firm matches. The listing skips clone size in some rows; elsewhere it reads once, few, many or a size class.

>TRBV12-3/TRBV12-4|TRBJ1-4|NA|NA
TGTGCCAGCAGGTACCAACAGGGAGGTGAAAAACTGTTTTTT
CASRYQQGGEKLFF
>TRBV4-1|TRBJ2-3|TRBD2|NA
TGCGCCAGCAGCGGACGTACGGCTAGCGGGGTTAGCACAGATACGCAGTATTTT
CASSGRTASGVSTDTQYF
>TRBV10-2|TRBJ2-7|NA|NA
TGCGCCAGCAGTGAGTCTAGCGGTAGCTCCTACAATGAGCAGTACTTC
CASSESSGSSYNEQYF
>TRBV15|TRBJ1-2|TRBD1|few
TGTGCCACCAGCAAAGTGACAGGGGGAGGCTATGGCTACACCTTC
CATSKVTGGGYGYTF
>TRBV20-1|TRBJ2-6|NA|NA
TGCAGTGCTAGATTCCAGGGTGGCTCTGGGGCCAACGCCCTGACTTTC
CSARFQGGSGANALTF
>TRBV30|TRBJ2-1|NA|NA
TGTGCCTGGAGTGTAGAGGGGTACAATGAGCAGTTCTTC
CAWSVEGYNEQFF
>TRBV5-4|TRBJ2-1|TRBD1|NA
TGTGCCAGCAGTTTGACAGGGGGCCAGAGGAATGAGCAGTTCTTC
CASSLTGGQRNEQFF
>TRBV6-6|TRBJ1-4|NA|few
TGTGCCAGCACCCCGGGCGGGGCTAATGAAAAACTGTTTTTT
CASTPGGANEKLFF
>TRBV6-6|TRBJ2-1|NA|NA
TGTGCCAGCGGGGGCGTTAGGAATGAGCAGTTCTTC
CASGGVRNEQFF
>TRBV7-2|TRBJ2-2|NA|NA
TGTGCCAGCAGCTTAGATGGCACGATAAACGGGGAGCTGTTTTTT
CASSLDGTINGELFF
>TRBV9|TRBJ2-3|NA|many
TGTGCCAGCAGCGTAGTGGGGGGTACAGATACGCAGTATTTT
CASSVVGGTDTQYF
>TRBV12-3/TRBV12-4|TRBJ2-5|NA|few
TGTGCCAGCCAAGACGTCAGGGCGACGGAGACCCAGTACTTC
CASQDVRATETQYF
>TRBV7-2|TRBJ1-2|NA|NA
TGTGCCAGCAGCTCAGGAGGGCAGTTCTATGGCTACACCTTC
CASSSGGQFYGYTF
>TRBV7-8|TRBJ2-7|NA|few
TGTGCCAGCAGCTTTCTCGGGACGAAGGACTCCTACGAGCAGTACTTC
CASSFLGTKDSYEQYF
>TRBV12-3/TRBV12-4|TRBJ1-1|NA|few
TGTGCCAGCAGTCGGCCAGGGGTTGGGAACACTGAAGCTTTCTTT
CASSRPGVGNTEAFF
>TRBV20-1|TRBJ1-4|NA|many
TGCAGTGCTAACCCGGGACCAACTAATGAAAAACTGTTTTTT
CSANPGPTNEKLFF
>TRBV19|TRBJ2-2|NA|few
TGTGCCAGTAGCCCAGACCCGAACACCGGGGAGCTGTTTTTT
CASSPDPNTGELFF
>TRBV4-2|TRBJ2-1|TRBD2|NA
TGTGCCAGCAGCCAAGAATCGGCGGCTAGCGGATCCTACAATGAGCAGTTCTTC
CASSQESAASGSYNEQFF
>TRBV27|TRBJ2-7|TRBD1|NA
TGTGCCAGCAGTTTACAGGGGGCAATTGAGCAGTACTTC
CASSLQGAIEQYF
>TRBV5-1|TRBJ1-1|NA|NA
TGCGCCAGCAGCTTGGAGGGGTGGACTGAAGCTTTCTTT
CASSLEGWTEAFF
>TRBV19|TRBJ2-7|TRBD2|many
TGTGCCAGTAGTGCCTCAGCGGGAGGGAGTACGTACGAGCAGTACTTC
CASSASAGGSTYEQYF
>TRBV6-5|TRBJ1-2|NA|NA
TGTGCCAGCAGTTACTCCCAGGGGCCCTGGTATGGCTACACCTTC
CASSYSQGPWYGYTF
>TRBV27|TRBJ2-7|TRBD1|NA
TGTGCCAGCAGCGCCCTGACAGGGAAAATTTACGAGCAGTACTTC
CASSALTGKIYEQYF
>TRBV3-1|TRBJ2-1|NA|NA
TGTGCCAGCAGCCAAGATTTCGAGCGGCCCCAAGAGACCCAGTTCTTC
CASSQDFERPQETQFF
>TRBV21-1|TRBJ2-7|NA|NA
TGTGCCAGCAGAGTCCACTCCTACGAGCAGTACTTC
CASRVHSYEQYF
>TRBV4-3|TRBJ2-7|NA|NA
TGCGCCAGCAGCCAAGTGGACGGGCCCAGGGTGGGCTACGAGCAGTACTTC
CASSQVDGPRVGYEQYF
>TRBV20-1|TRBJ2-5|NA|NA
TGCAGTGCTAGAGTCTTAGGGGGTCGCGAGACCCAGTACTTC
CSARVLGGRETQYF
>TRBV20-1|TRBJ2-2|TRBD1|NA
TGCAGTGCTCAACAGGGGGTCCAGGAAACCGGGGAGCTGTTTTTT
CSAQQGVQETGELFF
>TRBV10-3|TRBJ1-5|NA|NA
TGTGCCACCGGGGGCGGGGGACCCGATAGCAATCAGCCCCAGCATTTT
CATGGGGPDSNQPQHF
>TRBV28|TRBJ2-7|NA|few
TGTGCCAGCAGTTTAGGTCAGGTCCCCTACGAGCAGTACTTC
CASSLGQVPYEQYF
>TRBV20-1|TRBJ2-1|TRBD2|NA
TGCAGTGCTAGCGGGAGGCCAACCTACAATGAGCAGTTCTTC
CSASGRPTYNEQFF
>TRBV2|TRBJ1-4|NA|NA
TGTGCCAGCAGTGAAGGCTGGGCCCCAAGCAATGAAAAACTGTTTTTT
CASSEGWAPSNEKLFF
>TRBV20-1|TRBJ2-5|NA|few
TGCAGTGCTAGATTTGGGGAAGGAGAGACCCAGTACTTC
CSARFGEGETQYF
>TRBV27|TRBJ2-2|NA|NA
TGTGCCAGCCGACTTCAAGCGGGGAACACCGGGGAGCTGTTTTTT
CASRLQAGNTGELFF
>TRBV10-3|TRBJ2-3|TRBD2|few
TGTGCCATCATTAGGACTAGCGGGAGGGCCGAACCAGATACGCAGTATTTT
CAIIRTSGRAEPDTQYF
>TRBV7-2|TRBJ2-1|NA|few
TGTGCCAGCAGCTTAGAGGGACTCCGTTCGGGGCAGTTCTTC
CASSLEGLRSGQFF
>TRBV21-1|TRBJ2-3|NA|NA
TGTGCCAGCAGCAAAGTACTCAGTCCAGATACGCAGTATTTT
CASSKVLSPDTQYF
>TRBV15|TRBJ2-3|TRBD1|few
TGTGCCACCCGACAGGGAATCACAGATACGCAGTATTTT
CATRQGITDTQYF
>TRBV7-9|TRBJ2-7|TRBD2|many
TGTGCCAGCAGCTTAGAGGGAGGGCCTTACGAGCAGTACTTC
CASSLEGGPYEQYF
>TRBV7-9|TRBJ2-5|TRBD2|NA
TGTGCCAGCAGCTTAGTCCGACTAGCGGGAGGCGATGAGCAGTACTTC
CASSLVRLAGGDEQYF
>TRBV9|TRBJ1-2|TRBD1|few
TGTGCCAGCAGCGTCGGACAGGGGGGACCTGACTATGGCTACACCTTC
CASSVGQGGPDYGYTF
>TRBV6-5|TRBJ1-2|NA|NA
TGTGCCAGCAGTTCTTATGGAGGGGACTATGGCTACACCTTC
CASSSYGGDYGYTF
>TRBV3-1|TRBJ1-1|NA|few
TGTGCCAGCAGCCAAGGCAGTACAGGGAACACTGAAGCTTTCTTT
CASSQGSTGNTEAFF
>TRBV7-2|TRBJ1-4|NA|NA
TGTGCCAGCAGCCCCGGGACGAATGGTGAAAAACTGTTTTTT
CASSPGTNGEKLFF
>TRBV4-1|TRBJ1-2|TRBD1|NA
TGCGCCAGCAGCCAAGGCCGGGACAGGGGGCTCGGCTACACCTTC
CASSQGRDRGLGYTF
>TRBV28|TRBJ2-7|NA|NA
TGTGCCAGCAGCGGGACGACGGGGACAAGCCCCTACGAGCAGTACTTC
CASSGTTGTSPYEQYF
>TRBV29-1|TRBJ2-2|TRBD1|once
TGCAGCGTTGAAGCCCCCGGACAGGGGGAAACCGGGGAGCTGTTTTTT
CSVEAPGQGETGELFF
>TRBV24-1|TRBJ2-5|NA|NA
TGTGCCACCAGTGATTATCCGGACGGTTTTGAGACCCAGTACTTC
CATSDYPDGFETQYF
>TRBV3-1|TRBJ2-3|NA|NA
TGTGCCAGCAGCCTTCAAATAGATACGCAGTATTTT
CASSLQIDTQYF
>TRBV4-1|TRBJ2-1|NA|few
TGCGCCAGCAGCCAAGGGGTTGGGGCGGCCAGGGCCCTTTACAATGAGCAGTTCTTC
CASSQGVGAARALYNEQFF
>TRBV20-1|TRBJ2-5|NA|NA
TGCAGTGCTAGAGCCCAGGGAAAGACCCAGTACTTC
CSARAQGKTQYF
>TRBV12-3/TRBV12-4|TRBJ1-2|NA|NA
TGTGCCAGCAGTTATGCCTTCTATGGCTACACCTTC
CASSYAFYGYTF
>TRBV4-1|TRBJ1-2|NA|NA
TGCGCCAGCAGCCAAGCGGGGGCGTCTACTTATGGCTACACCTTC
CASSQAGASTYGYTF
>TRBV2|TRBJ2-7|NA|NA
TGTGCCAGCATATCGCTAGCTTTCTACGAGCAGTACTTC
CASISLAFYEQYF
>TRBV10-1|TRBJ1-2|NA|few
TGCGCCAGCAGTGATGGGACCGATGGCTATGGCTACACCTTC
CASSDGTDGYGYTF
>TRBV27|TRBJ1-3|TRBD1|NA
TGTGCCAGCAGTTTATTCGGGACAGGAGATGGAAACACCATATATTTT
CASSLFGTGDGNTIYF
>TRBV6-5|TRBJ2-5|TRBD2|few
TGTGCCAGCAGTTCCGGGACTAGCGTACTCACCTACCAAGAGACCCAGTACTTC
CASSSGTSVLTYQETQYF
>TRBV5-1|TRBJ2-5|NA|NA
TGCGCCAGCAGCTTAGGACAAGTACTCATCCAAGAGACCCAGTACTTC
CASSLGQVLIQETQYF